These T cell receptor beta chains were read from a single sample in a study of cytomegalovirus exposure and HLA in healthy donors. Using immunoSEQ multiplex PCR, the repertoire was profiled, and TCRdb retains in-frame clones only, with some absent. The sample lists around 200,000 clones, around 83% occurring once. Sequences were obtained from PBMCs. The receptors stem from a girl aged 5-17 years in good health and CMV-seronegative. Both conserved end residues are part of each CDR3. The D gene is left open where the match is weak. The size field is filled for only some rows; it gives once, few, many or a size class.

length	D	J	V	size	CDR3	DNA
15	.	TRBJ1-1	TRBV5-1	.	CASSLAPQGNTEAFF	TGCGCCAGCAGCTTGGCCCCCCAGGGTAACACTGAAGCTTTCTTT
14	.	TRBJ1-5	TRBV6-5	.	CASSYSHSNQPQHF	TGTGCCAGCAGTTACTCACATAGCAATCAGCCCCAGCATTTT
16	TRBD2	TRBJ2-3	TRBV7-9	.	CASSLRTSGRADTQYF	TGTGCCAGCAGCTTAAGGACTAGCGGACGAGCGGATACGCAGTATTTT
15	.	TRBJ1-2	TRBV9	.	CASSVGLLNNYGYTF	TGTGCCAGCAGCGTAGGACTCCTGAACAACTATGGCTACACCTTC
16	TRBD1	TRBJ1-6	TRBV7-6	.	CASSLGDRDYNSPLHF	TGTGCCAGCAGCTTAGGGGACAGGGACTATAATTCACCCCTCCACTTT
15	TRBD1	TRBJ1-3	TRBV27	.	CASREDRNSGNTIYF	TGTGCCAGCAGGGAGGACAGGAACTCTGGAAACACCATATATTTT
16	.	TRBJ2-7	TRBV5-1	.	CASSLGGQGRIYEQYF	TGCGCCAGCAGCTTGGGTGGGCAGGGGAGAATCTACGAGCAGTACTTC
15	.	TRBJ1-4	TRBV11-2	.	CASRWVGRANEKLFF	TGTGCCAGCAGATGGGTAGGGAGAGCTAATGAAAAACTGTTTTTT
16	TRBD2	TRBJ2-7	TRBV7-9	.	CASSFISGRSYYEQYF	TGTGCCAGCAGTTTTATTAGCGGGAGGTCCTATTACGAGCAGTACTTC
14	.	TRBJ1-2	TRBV18	.	CASSTQTSNYGYTF	TGTGCCAGCTCCACCCAAACATCTAACTATGGCTACACCTTC
17	TRBD2	TRBJ2-4	TRBV4-2	.	CASSQEGTRVAKNIQYF	TGTGCCAGCAGCCAAGAAGGGACTAGAGTGGCCAAAAACATTCAGTACTTC
16	TRBD1	TRBJ1-5	TRBV6-6	.	CASSYMGQGAIQPQHF	TGTGCCAGCAGTTATATGGGACAGGGGGCAATTCAGCCCCAGCATTTT
15	.	TRBJ1-3	TRBV28	.	CASRDSRGSGNTIYF	TGTGCCAGCAGAGACAGCAGGGGCTCTGGAAACACCATATATTTT
14	.	TRBJ2-1	TRBV19	.	CASSTGRENNEQFF	TGTGCCAGTAGCACGGGACGGGAGAACAATGAGCAGTTCTTC
17	.	TRBJ2-5	TRBV21-1	.	CASRGLAGDEMTETQYF	TGTGCCAGCAGGGGACTAGCGGGGGACGAGATGACGGAGACCCAGTACTTC
14	.	TRBJ1-1	TRBV5-6	few	CASSLKQMNTEAFF	TGTGCCAGCAGCTTAAAACAGATGAACACTGAAGCTTTCTTT
12	.	TRBJ1-1	TRBV28	.	CARSGQNTEAFF	TGTGCCAGATCCGGACAGAACACTGAAGCTTTCTTT
13	.	TRBJ1-6	TRBV2	few	CASGGEGGSPLHF	TGTGCCAGCGGTGGGGAGGGAGGTTCACCCCTCCACTTT
20	.	TRBJ2-2	TRBV9	.	CASSVWGAPTMGWNTGELFF	TGTGCCAGCAGCGTATGGGGAGCACCAACGATGGGGTGGAACACCGGGGAGCTGTTTTTT
16	.	TRBJ2-3	TRBV30	.	CAWRNLQVHSTDTQYF	TGTGCCTGGCGAAACCTACAGGTACATAGCACAGATACGCAGTATTTT
14	.	TRBJ1-1	TRBV28	.	CATGPTPRNTEAFF	TGTGCCACCGGCCCGACTCCACGGAACACTGAAGCTTTCTTT
15	TRBD1	TRBJ1-5	TRBV5-6	once	CASSLLRTGDQPQHF	TGTGCCAGCAGCTTGTTGCGGACAGGGGACCAGCCCCAGCATTTT
19	TRBD2	TRBJ2-7	TRBV7-9	.	CASSLRWGLAGSTSYEQYF	TGTGCCAGCAGCTTAAGGTGGGGACTAGCGGGATCCACCTCCTACGAGCAGTACTTC
16	.	TRBJ2-2	TRBV7-3	.	CASSPRGGANTGELFF	TGTGCCAGCAGTCCCAGGGGAGGGGCGAACACCGGGGAGCTGTTTTTT
14	TRBD1	TRBJ2-3	TRBV29-1	.	CSANPGQGTDTQYF	TGCAGCGCCAACCCGGGACAGGGGACAGATACGCAGTATTTT
17	.	TRBJ2-2	TRBV4-1	.	CASSQDTLTAGTGELFF	TGCGCCAGCAGCCAAGATACGCTGACAGCGGGTACCGGGGAGCTGTTTTTT
13	.	TRBJ1-4	TRBV28	few	CASSSYPYEKLFF	TGTGCCAGCAGTTCTTATCCCTATGAAAAACTGTTTTTT
13	.	TRBJ1-1	TRBV5-4	.	CASSFSSNTEAFF	TGTGCCAGCAGCTTTTCCTCCAACACTGAAGCTTTCTTT
17	.	TRBJ1-6	TRBV28	.	CASSSYSGGYLNSPLHF	TGTGCCAGCAGTTCCTATTCGGGGGGCTATCTTAATTCACCCCTCCACTTT
16	TRBD2	TRBJ2-7	TRBV7-2	once	CASSYAGTSGRGEQYF	TGTGCCAGCAGCTACGCCGGGACTAGCGGGAGGGGCGAGCAGTACTTC
14	TRBD1	TRBJ1-2	TRBV27	.	CASSNGQGALGYTF	TGTGCCAGCAGTAATGGACAGGGGGCATTGGGCTACACCTTC
13	.	TRBJ1-1	TRBV9	.	CASSGNTNTEAFF	TGTGCCAGCAGCGGAAACACGAACACTGAAGCTTTCTTT
15	.	TRBJ2-4	TRBV19	.	CASSTLAANKNIQYF	TGTGCCAGTAGTACCCTGGCAGCGAACAAAAACATTCAGTACTTC
16	TRBD1	TRBJ1-3	TRBV4-1	.	CASSQEQGVGGNTIYF	TGCGCCAGCAGCCAGGAACAGGGGGTCGGAGGAAACACCATATATTTT
14	.	TRBJ1-1	TRBV9	.	CASSVSGTTTEAFF	TGTGCCAGCAGCGTCTCCGGGACAACGACTGAAGCTTTCTTT
14	.	TRBJ2-7	TRBV6-5	.	CASSAPGGTYEQYF	TGTGCCAGCAGTGCTCCAGGGGGGACCTACGAGCAGTACTTC
18	TRBD1	TRBJ2-6	TRBV27	.	CASSLSRQGVSGANVLTF	TGTGCCAGCAGTTTATCGAGGCAGGGGGTCTCTGGGGCCAACGTCCTGACTTTC
20	TRBD2	TRBJ2-2	TRBV5-1	once	CASSLRSGGGNRANTGELFF	TGCGCCAGCAGCTTGAGGAGCGGGGGGGGAAATCGGGCGAACACCGGGGAGCTGTTTTTT
15	.	TRBJ2-7	TRBV7-6	.	CASSPDLGATYEQYF	TGTGCCAGCAGCCCCGATTTGGGAGCTACCTACGAGCAGTACTTC
17	TRBD1	TRBJ1-5	TRBV25-1	.	CASSDRGTGGPNQPQHF	TGTGCCAGCAGTGACCGGGGGACAGGGGGTCCCAATCAGCCCCAGCATTTT
15	TRBD1	TRBJ1-1	TRBV28	.	CASSSTGAPHTEAFF	TGTGCCAGCAGTTCGACAGGGGCACCCCACACTGAAGCTTTCTTT
15	.	TRBJ1-1	TRBV4-3	.	CASSRSTQADTEAFF	TGCGCCAGCAGCCGCTCTACGCAGGCCGATACTGAAGCTTTCTTT
13	.	TRBJ1-5	TRBV29-1	.	CSGESRLNQPQHF	TGCAGCGGGGAGTCCAGATTAAATCAGCCCCAGCATTTT
16	.	TRBJ2-3	TRBV5-1	.	CASSYTGTLITDTQYF	TGCGCCAGCAGCTATACCGGGACTCTAATCACAGATACGCAGTATTTT
17	TRBD2	TRBJ2-7	TRBV7-9	.	CASSLALAGLSSYEQYF	TGTGCCAGCAGCTTAGCACTAGCGGGGTTAAGCTCCTACGAGCAGTACTTC
15	.	TRBJ1-2	TRBV30	.	CAWSPRTGSIYGYTF	TGTGCCTGGAGTCCACGAACGGGGAGCATCTATGGCTACACCTTC
14	.	TRBJ2-1	TRBV7-3	.	CASSFGRSNNEQFF	TGTGCCAGCAGCTTTGGGAGAAGCAACAATGAGCAGTTCTTC
14	.	TRBJ1-1	TRBV2	once	CASSEEIRGTEAFF	TGTGCCAGCAGTGAAGAAATCAGGGGCACTGAAGCTTTCTTT
18	TRBD1	TRBJ1-2	TRBV27	.	CASSSVGQDYDANYGYTF	TGTGCCAGCAGTTCCGTTGGACAGGACTACGATGCTAACTATGGCTACACCTTC
14	.	TRBJ2-3	TRBV10-2	.	CASRALRAVDTQYF	TGCGCCAGCAGGGCCCTTCGAGCGGTAGATACGCAGTATTTT